The rows below give T cell receptor beta chains drawn from one sample of a study of immune heterogeneity within non-small cell lung tumors. TCRdb reprocessed the multiplex PCR reads with MiXCR, giving one entry per CDR3 protein. The sample has over 10,000 distinct CDR3 sequences; around 21% are singletons. Material for sequencing was lung tumor tissue. These receptors came from a man in his sixties with non-small cell lung cancer. The CDR3 runs from the conserved cysteine through the conserved F or W. D genes are given only for firm matches. Size tells how often a clone was seen (once, few, many) or the class of an expanded clone, and some rows leave it out.

length,D,J,size,V,DNA,CDR3
14,-,TRBJ1-2,few,TRBV5-4,TGTGCCAGCAGCTTGGCCCCAGGGGAATATGGCTACACCTTC,CASSLAPGEYGYTF
16,TRBD2,TRBJ2-2,-,TRBV5-1,TGCGCCAGCAGCCATTGGGTAGCGGGAGTTTCCGGGGGGCTGTTTTTT,CASSHWVAGVSGGLFF
15,-,TRBJ2-7,-,TRBV6-2/TRBV6-3,TGTGCCAGCAGTCGGTATCAGGGGATAGTCTACGAGCAGTACTTC,CASSRYQGIVYEQYF
13,TRBD1,TRBJ2-1,-,TRBV6-1,TGTGCCAGCAACCGACAGGGTCTCGATGAGCAGTTCTTC,CASNRQGLDEQFF
14,-,TRBJ2-7,medium-sized,TRBV27,TGTGCCAGCAGTTTAGTTTCAGGGAGTAAGATCCAGTACTTC,CASSLVSGSKIQYF
15,TRBD2,TRBJ2-1,-,TRBV19,TGTGCCAGTAGCCTAGCGGGAGTTTCCTACAATGAGCAGTTCTTC,CASSLAGVSYNEQFF
17,TRBD2,TRBJ2-2,many,TRBV30,TGTGCCTGGAGTACGATAGCGGGAGGTACGAGGTCCGGGGAGCTGTTTTTT,CAWSTIAGGTRSGELFF
15,TRBD2,TRBJ2-2,many,TRBV29-1,TGCAGCGTTGGCGTAGCGGGGGTTAACACCGGGGAGCTGTTTTTT,CSVGVAGVNTGELFF
15,-,TRBJ2-7,medium-sized,TRBV12-3/TRBV12-4,TGTGCCAGCAGTGGGGGTCGAGGGCGTTCCTACGAGCAGTACTTC,CASSGGRGRSYEQYF
13,-,TRBJ1-1,medium-sized,TRBV19,TGTGCCAGTAGGATTTTGGAGGGGACTGAAGCTTTCTTT,CASRILEGTEAFF
13,-,TRBJ2-5,-,TRBV27,TGTGCCAGCAGTTTATCAGACCGGGAGACCCAGTACTTC,CASSLSDRETQYF
15,-,TRBJ1-6,-,TRBV5-6,TGTGCCAGCAGCTTGCTGGCCAGGGAGGGATCACCCCTCCACTTT,CASSLLAREGSPLHF
13,-,TRBJ2-1,medium-sized,TRBV19,TGTGCCAGTAGTATTGGAGTCTACAATGAGCAGTTCTTC,CASSIGVYNEQFF
13,-,TRBJ1-5,-,TRBV20-1,TGCAGTGCTAGAGTCGGTACCAATCAGCCCCAGCATTTT,CSARVGTNQPQHF
13,-,TRBJ1-1,few,TRBV6-1,TGTGCCAGCACCGCCGGGGAGAACACTGAAGCTTTCTTT,CASTAGENTEAFF
12,-,TRBJ2-2,few,TRBV30,TGTGCTTCTAGCCTGAACACCGGGGAGCTGTTTTTT,CASSLNTGELFF
15,-,TRBJ2-5,-,TRBV12-3/TRBV12-4,TGTGCCAGCAGTCCCCCATTGGCGGGAAGAGAGACCCAGTACTTC,CASSPPLAGRETQYF
12,-,TRBJ2-3,-,TRBV5-6,TGTGCCAGCAGCTTGAGGGCAGATACGCAGTATTTT,CASSLRADTQYF
15,TRBD2,TRBJ2-7,medium-sized,TRBV27,TGTGCCAGCAGTTTATCACTAGCGGGCACCTACGAGCAGTACTTC,CASSLSLAGTYEQYF
17,TRBD2,TRBJ2-3,many,TRBV6-4,TGTGCCAGCAGGGTAGCGGGAGAGACCTTTAGCACAGATACGCAGTATTTT,CASRVAGETFSTDTQYF
15,TRBD1,TRBJ1-1,-,TRBV12-3/TRBV12-4,TGTGCCAACAGCCTACGACAGGGATCGGTCACTGAAGCTTTCTTT,CANSLRQGSVTEAFF
14,TRBD1,TRBJ2-7,medium-sized,TRBV2,TGTGCCAGCAGTGTGGGACAGGTCAGCTACGAGCAGTACTTC,CASSVGQVSYEQYF
11,-,TRBJ2-7,few,TRBV6-1,TGTGCCAGCAGTGAGGCGGGAGAGCAGTACTTC,CASSEAGEQYF
15,-,TRBJ2-7,-,TRBV5-6,TGTGCCAGCAGTTATTCGGGGGCCCCCCCCTACGAGCAGTACTTC,CASSYSGAPPYEQYF
14,TRBD2,TRBJ2-7,-,TRBV3-1,TGTGCCGGCAGCCGGGGCGGGAGCTCATACGAGCAGTACTTC,CAGSRGGSSYEQYF
14,TRBD2,TRBJ2-1,few,TRBV5-1,TGCGCCAGCAGCTCTGGACTAGCGGGAAATGAGCAGTTCTTC,CASSSGLAGNEQFF
13,-,TRBJ2-6,-,TRBV7-9,TGTGCCAGCGGCCCGTCTGGGGCCAACGTCCTGACTTTC,CASGPSGANVLTF
14,-,TRBJ2-7,many,TRBV11-2,TGTGCCAGCAGCTTAGTAGACGGCCCCTACGAGCAGTACTTC,CASSLVDGPYEQYF
14,-,TRBJ1-1,few,TRBV5-1,TGCGCCAGCAGCTTGGTAATCGGGGACACTGAAGCTTTCTTT,CASSLVIGDTEAFF
16,TRBD2,TRBJ2-3,few,TRBV6-1,TGTGCCAGCGACCAGAGCGGGGGCTCAAGCACAGATACGCAGTATTTT,CASDQSGGSSTDTQYF
15,-,TRBJ2-3,many,TRBV12-3/TRBV12-4,TGTGCCAGCAGTTTCCCTTTTAGAGGCACAGATACGCAGTATTTT,CASSFPFRGTDTQYF
15,-,TRBJ2-7,-,TRBV11-2,TGTGCCAGCAGCTTAGCAGGACACCAATCCTACGAGCAGTACTTC,CASSLAGHQSYEQYF
11,-,TRBJ2-1,few,TRBV12-3/TRBV12-4,TGTGCCGCAAGGTCCGTTTCGGGGCAGTTCTTC,CAARSVSGQFF
15,-,TRBJ2-2,-,TRBV5-1,TGCGCCAGCAGAGTGGATGCGGGGATCACCGGGGAGCTGTTTTTT,CASRVDAGITGELFF
14,-,TRBJ1-1,few,TRBV9,TGTGCCAGCAGCGTAGGGCAATTCGGCACTGAAGCTTTCTTT,CASSVGQFGTEAFF
16,TRBD2,TRBJ2-1,few,TRBV2,TGTGCCAGCAGAGACCTGACTAGCGGGGGATACAATGAGCAGTTCTTC,CASRDLTSGGYNEQFF
13,-,TRBJ1-1,large,TRBV28,TGTGCCAGCAGCCAAGTCTCCTTTGGTGGGGCTTTCTTT,CASSQVSFGGAFF
16,TRBD2,TRBJ2-3,-,TRBV6-1,TGTGGCAGCGACCAGAGCGGGGGCTCAAGCACAGATACGCAGTATTTT,CGSDQSGGSSTDTQYF
15,-,TRBJ1-5,medium-sized,TRBV7-8,TGTGCCAGCAGTTACCGGGAGGACCTCAATCAGCCCCAGCATTTT,CASSYREDLNQPQHF
17,-,TRBJ1-5,medium-sized,TRBV6-6,TGTGCCAGCAGTTACTCGGAACCGGGACACATGGAAGGGGCCCAGCATTTT,CASSYSEPGHMEGAQHF
13,-,TRBJ1-1,-,TRBV30,TGTGCCTGGACGTTAAAGAGGGACACTGAAGCTTTCTTT,CAWTLKRDTEAFF
15,TRBD1,TRBJ1-1,few,TRBV7-2,TGTGCCAGCAGCCTCACTTGGACAGGGAGGACTGAAGCTTTCTTT,CASSLTWTGRTEAFF
10,-,TRBJ1-1,many,TRBV30,TGTGCCTGGAGTGTACAGGTGGCTTTCTTT,CAWSVQVAFF
13,-,TRBJ1-2,medium-sized,TRBV12-3/TRBV12-4,TGTGCCAGCAGTTTGTCGGGAGACTATGGCTACACCTTC,CASSLSGDYGYTF
15,-,TRBJ2-7,few,TRBV4-1,TGCGCCAGCAGCCAAGAACCAGGGGCGCACTACGAGCAGTACTTC,CASSQEPGAHYEQYF
11,-,TRBJ2-1,-,TRBV7-6,TGTGCCAGCAGCCCTGGGTATGAGCAGTTCTTC,CASSPGYEQFF
15,-,TRBJ2-3,-,TRBV7-3,TGTGCCAGCAGTCGCACCGAGTCTAGCACAGATACGCAGTATTTT,CASSRTESSTDTQYF